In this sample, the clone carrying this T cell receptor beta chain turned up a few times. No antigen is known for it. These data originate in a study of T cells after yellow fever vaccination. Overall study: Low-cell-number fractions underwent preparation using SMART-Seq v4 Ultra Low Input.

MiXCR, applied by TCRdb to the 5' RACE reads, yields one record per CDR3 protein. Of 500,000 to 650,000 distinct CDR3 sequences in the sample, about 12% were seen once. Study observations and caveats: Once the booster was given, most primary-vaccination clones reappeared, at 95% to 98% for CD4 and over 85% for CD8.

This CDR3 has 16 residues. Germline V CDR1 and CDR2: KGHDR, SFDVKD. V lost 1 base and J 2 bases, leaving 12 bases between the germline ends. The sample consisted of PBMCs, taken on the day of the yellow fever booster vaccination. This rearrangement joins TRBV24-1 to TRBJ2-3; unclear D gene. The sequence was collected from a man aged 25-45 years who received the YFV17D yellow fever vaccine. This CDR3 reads CATSDLPSGITDTQYF. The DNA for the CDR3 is TGTGCCACCAGTGATTTACCTAGTGGAATCACAGATACGCAGTATTTT.